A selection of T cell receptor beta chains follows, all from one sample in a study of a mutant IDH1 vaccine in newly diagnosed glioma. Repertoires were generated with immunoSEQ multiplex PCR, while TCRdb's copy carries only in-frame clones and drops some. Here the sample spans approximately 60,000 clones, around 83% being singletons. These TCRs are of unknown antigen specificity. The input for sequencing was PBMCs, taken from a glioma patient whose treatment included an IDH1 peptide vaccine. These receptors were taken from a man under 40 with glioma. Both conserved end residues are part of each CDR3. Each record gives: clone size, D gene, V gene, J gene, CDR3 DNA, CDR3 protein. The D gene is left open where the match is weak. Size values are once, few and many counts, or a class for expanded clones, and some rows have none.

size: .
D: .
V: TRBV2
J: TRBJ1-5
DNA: TGTGCCAGCAGTGAAGACAGGGTGGGCAATCAGCCCCAGCATTTT
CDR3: CASSEDRVGNQPQHF

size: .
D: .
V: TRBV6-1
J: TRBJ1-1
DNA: TGTGCCAGCAGTGAAAGGGGGACTGAAGCTTTCTTT
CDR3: CASSERGTEAFF

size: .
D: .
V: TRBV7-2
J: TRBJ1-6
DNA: TGTGCCAGCAGCTTAATGGGACCGGGATTTTCACCCCTCCACTTT
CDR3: CASSLMGPGFSPLHF

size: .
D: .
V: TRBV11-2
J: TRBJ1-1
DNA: TGTGCCAGCAGCTTCCCTTGGGACACTGAAGCTTTCTTT
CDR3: CASSFPWDTEAFF

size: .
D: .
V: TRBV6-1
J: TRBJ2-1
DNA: TGTGCCAGCAGTGACCACCCGGAGGTCGGTCCAAAAGGGATCGATGAGCAGTTCTTC
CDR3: CASSDHPEVGPKGIDEQFF

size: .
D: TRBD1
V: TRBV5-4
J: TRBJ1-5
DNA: TGTGCCAGCAGCGAGGGACAGGGCAATCAGCCCCAGCATTTT
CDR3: CASSEGQGNQPQHF

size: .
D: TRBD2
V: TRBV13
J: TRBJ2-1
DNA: TGTGCCAGCACCTCCCCTAGCGGGGTGGACTCCTACAATGAGCAGTTCTTC
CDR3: CASTSPSGVDSYNEQFF

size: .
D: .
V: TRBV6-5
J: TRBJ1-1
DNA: TGTGCCAGCAGTCCTTTTGCCTCGGGGAACACTGAAGCTTTCTTT
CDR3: CASSPFASGNTEAFF

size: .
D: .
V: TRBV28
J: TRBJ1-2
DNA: TGTGCCAGCAGTTTCCCAGGATACTATGGCTACACCTTC
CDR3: CASSFPGYYGYTF

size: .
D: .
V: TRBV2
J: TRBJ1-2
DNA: TGTGCCAGCAATCTTCAGGGGAGCGATGGCTACACCTTC
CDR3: CASNLQGSDGYTF

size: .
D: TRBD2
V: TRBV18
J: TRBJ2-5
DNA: TGTGCCAGCTCACTGAAGCGGGGAGAGACCCAGTACTTC
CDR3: CASSLKRGETQYF

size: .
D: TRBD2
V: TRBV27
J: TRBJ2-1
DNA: TGTGCCAGCAGTTTACCGGGACTAGTAAATGAGCAGTTCTTC
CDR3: CASSLPGLVNEQFF

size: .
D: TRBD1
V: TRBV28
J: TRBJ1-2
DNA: TGTGCCAGCACTTCCGGGACAGGGGGCGATGGCTACACCTTC
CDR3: CASTSGTGGDGYTF

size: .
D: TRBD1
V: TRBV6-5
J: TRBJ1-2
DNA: TGTGCCAGCAGCCTGAGTAGGGGGCAAGAGTATGGCTACACCTTC
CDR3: CASSLSRGQEYGYTF

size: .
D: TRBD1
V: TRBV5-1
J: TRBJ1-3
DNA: TGCGCCAGCAGCCCGCAGGGGGCTGGAAACACCATATATTTT
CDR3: CASSPQGAGNTIYF

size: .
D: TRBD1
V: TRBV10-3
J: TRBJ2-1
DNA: TGTGCCATGCGGGACAGGGGTTACAATGAGCAGTTCTTC
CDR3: CAMRDRGYNEQFF

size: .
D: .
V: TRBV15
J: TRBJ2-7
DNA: TGTGCCACCAGCAGAGATCGGCGTTACGAGCAGTACTTC
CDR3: CATSRDRRYEQYF

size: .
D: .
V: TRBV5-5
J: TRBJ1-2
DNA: TGTGCCAGCAGCTTGGTAACATCGGTCCTAAATGGCTACACCTTC
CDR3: CASSLVTSVLNGYTF

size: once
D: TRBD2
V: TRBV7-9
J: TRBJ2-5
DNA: TGTGCCACCCCGACTAGCGGGGGGGCAGTGACCCAGTACTTC
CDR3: CATPTSGGAVTQYF

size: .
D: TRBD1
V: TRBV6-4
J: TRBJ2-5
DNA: TGTGCCAGCAGTCCTTCACCGGGACAGGGCCAAGAGACCCAGTACTTC
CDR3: CASSPSPGQGQETQYF

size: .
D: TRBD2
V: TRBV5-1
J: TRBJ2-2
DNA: TGCGCCAGCAGCCGGGACGGACTAGCGGCGCCCCCGGGCGTAGTCACCGGGGAGCTGTTTTTT
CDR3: CASSRDGLAAPPGVVTGELFF

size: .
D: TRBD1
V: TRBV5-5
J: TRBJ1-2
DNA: TGTGCCAGCAGCGGGACAGGGAGCCTTGGCTACACCTTC
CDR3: CASSGTGSLGYTF

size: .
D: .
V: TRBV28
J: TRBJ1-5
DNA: TGTGCCAGTGAAAGGGTGGGTCAGCCCCAGCATTTT
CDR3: CASERVGQPQHF

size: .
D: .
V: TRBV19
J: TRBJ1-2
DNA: TGTGCCAGTTACGGGTATGGCTACACCTTC
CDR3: CASYGYGYTF

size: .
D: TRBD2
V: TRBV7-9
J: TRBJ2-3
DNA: TGTGCCAGCAGCTCCCCGATTAGCGGGGACTCCACAGATACGCAGTATTTT
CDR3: CASSSPISGDSTDTQYF

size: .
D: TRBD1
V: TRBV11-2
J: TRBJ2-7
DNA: TGTGCCAGCAGCTTATACTCGGGACAGGCCTCCTACGAGCAGTACTTC
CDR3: CASSLYSGQASYEQYF

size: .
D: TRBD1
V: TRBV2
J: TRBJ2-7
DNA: TGTGCCAGCTATCCGGGACAGGGATTAGTTGGTGTTTTCTACGAGCAGTACTTC
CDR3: CASYPGQGLVGVFYEQYF

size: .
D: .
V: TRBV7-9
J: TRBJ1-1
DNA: TGTGCCAGCAGCTTAGCGGCAGGGCGGAACACTGAAGCTTTCTTT
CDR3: CASSLAAGRNTEAFF

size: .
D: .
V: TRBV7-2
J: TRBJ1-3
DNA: TGTGCCAGCAGCCCATCCTCCGAGCCCCGCCTTCGAAACACCATATATTTT
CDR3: CASSPSSEPRLRNTIYF

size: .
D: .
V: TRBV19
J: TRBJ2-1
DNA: TGTGCCAGTAGTATACTCGACAGGCTAAGTCGGCAGTTCTTC
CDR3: CASSILDRLSRQFF

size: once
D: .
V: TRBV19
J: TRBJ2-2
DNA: TGTGCCAGTAGGGGCGGAATGATTACCAACACCGGGGAGCTGTTTTTT
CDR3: CASRGGMITNTGELFF

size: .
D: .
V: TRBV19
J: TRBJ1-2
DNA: TGTGCCACGGGGTACGATCTCTATGGCTACACCTTC
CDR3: CATGYDLYGYTF

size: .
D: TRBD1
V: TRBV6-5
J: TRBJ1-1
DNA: TGTGCCAGCAGTTACTTGGGACAGGGTGTTAGGACTGAAGCTTTCTTT
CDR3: CASSYLGQGVRTEAFF

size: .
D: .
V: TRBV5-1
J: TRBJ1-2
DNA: TGCGCCAGCAGCTTGACGGGCCAGGGCCTGGGCTACACCTTC
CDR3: CASSLTGQGLGYTF

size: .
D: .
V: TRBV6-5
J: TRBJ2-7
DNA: TGTGCCAGTCAGGGAATCTCCTACGAGCAGTACTTC
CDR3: CASQGISYEQYF

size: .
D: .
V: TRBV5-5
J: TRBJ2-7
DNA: TGTGCCAGCAGCTTTACAAGGCCTGTCTACGAGCAGTACTTC
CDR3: CASSFTRPVYEQYF

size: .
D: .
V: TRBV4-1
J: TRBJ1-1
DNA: TGCGCCAGCAGCCAAGATGGGAGGGAGAGGGTGAACACTGAAGCTTTCTTT
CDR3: CASSQDGRERVNTEAFF

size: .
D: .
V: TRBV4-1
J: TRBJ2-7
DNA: TGCGCCAGCAGCCACGGCGGCCTGGGAGTTTACCACGAGCAGTACTTC
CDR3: CASSHGGLGVYHEQYF

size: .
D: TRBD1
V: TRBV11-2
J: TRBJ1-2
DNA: TGTGCCAGCAGCTTAGTAAAGGGGGCCAGGGCCGCCGGCTACACCTTC
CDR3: CASSLVKGARAAGYTF

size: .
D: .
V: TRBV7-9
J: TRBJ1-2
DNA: TGTGCCAGCAGCTTACGGCAGGGTGATATCTATGGCTACACCTTC
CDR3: CASSLRQGDIYGYTF

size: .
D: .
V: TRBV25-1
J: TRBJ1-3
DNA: TGTGCCAGCAGTGAATTAGTAGGCCTTATGGGCGGAAACACCATATATTTT
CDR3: CASSELVGLMGGNTIYF

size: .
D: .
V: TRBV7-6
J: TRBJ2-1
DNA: TGTGCCAGCAGCCCGACCCCAAATGAGCAGTTCTTC
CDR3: CASSPTPNEQFF

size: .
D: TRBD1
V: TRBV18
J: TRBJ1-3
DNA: TGTGCCAGCTCAAACAGGGGGTTCTCTGGAAACACCATATATTTT
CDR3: CASSNRGFSGNTIYF

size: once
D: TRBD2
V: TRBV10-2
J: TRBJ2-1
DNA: TGCGCCAGCAGTCTCCGGAATAGCGGGGGAGGCTTGAGGGGTGAGCAGTTCTTC
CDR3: CASSLRNSGGGLRGEQFF

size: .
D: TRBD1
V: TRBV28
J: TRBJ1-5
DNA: TGTGCCAGCAGTCAAGAACAGGGGGCGTTTGTTCAGCCCCAGCATTTT
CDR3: CASSQEQGAFVQPQHF

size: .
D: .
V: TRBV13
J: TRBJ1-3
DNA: TGTGCCAGCAGCTTAAGCACAGGGCTTTTGGACACCATATATTTT
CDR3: CASSLSTGLLDTIYF

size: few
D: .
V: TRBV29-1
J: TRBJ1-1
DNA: TGCAGCGTTGCGGATGGGAACACTGAAGCTTTCTTT
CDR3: CSVADGNTEAFF

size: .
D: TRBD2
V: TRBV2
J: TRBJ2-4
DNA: TGTGCCAGCAGTGAAACGGGGGGAGCCAAAAACATTCAGTACTTC
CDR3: CASSETGGAKNIQYF

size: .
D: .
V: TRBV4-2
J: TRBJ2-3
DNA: TGTGCCAGCAGCCTGTTACACTCGGGGGCCCTATTAAGCACAGATACGCAGTATTTT
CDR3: CASSLLHSGALLSTDTQYF

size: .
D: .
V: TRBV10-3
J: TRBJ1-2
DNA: TGTGCCATCCGTGCAGGGGAAGGTGGCTACACCTTC
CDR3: CAIRAGEGGYTF

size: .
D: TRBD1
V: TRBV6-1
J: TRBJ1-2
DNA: TGTGCCAGCAGAGGCACAGGGGGAAACTATGGCTACACCTTC
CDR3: CASRGTGGNYGYTF